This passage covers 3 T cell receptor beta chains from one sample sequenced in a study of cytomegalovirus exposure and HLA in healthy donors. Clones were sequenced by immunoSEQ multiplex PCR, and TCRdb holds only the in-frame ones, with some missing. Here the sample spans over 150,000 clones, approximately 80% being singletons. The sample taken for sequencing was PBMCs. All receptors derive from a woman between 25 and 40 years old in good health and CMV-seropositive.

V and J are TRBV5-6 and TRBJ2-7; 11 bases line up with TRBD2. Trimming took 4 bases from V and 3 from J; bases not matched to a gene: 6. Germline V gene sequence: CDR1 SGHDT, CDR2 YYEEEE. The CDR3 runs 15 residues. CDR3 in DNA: TGTGCCAGCAGCATAGGACTAGCGGGCAACTACGAGCAGTACTTC. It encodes CASSIGLAGNYEQYF. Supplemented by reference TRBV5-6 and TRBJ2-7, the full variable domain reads DAGVTQSPTHLIKTRGQQVTLRCSPKSGHDTVSWYQQALGQGPQFIFQYYEEEERQRGNFPDRFSGHQFPNYSSELNVNALLLGDSALYLCASSIGLAGNYEQYFGPGTRLTVT.

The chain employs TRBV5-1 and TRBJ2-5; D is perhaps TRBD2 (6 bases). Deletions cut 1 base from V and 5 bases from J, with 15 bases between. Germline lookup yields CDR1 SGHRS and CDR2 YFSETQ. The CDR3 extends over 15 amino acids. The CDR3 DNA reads TGCGCCAGCAGCTTGATTTGGCAGGGAGGCGAGACCCAGTACTTC. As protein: CASSLIWQGGETQYF.

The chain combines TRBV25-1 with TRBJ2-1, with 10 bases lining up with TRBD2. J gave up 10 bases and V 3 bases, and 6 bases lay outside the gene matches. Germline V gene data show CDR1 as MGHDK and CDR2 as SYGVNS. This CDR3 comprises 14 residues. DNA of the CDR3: TGTGCCAGCAGTGATCTAGCGGGAGCCGGGGAGCAGTTCTTC. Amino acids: CASSDLAGAGEQFF.